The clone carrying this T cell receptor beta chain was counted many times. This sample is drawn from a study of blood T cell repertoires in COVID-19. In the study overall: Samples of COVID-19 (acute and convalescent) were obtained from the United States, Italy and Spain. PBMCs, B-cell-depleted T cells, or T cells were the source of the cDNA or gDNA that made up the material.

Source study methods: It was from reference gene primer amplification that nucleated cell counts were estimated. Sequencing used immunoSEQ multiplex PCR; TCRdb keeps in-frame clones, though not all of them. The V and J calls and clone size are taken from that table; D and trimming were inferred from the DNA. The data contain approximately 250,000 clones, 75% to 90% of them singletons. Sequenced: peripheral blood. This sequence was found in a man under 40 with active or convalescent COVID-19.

CDR3 amino acids: CASSIAITLWTGGDTEAFF. The CDR3 bases are TGTGCCAGTAGTATAGCAATAACCTTGTGGACAGGGGGCGATACTGAAGCTTTCTTT. The V gene is TRBV19, the J gene TRBJ1-1; 11 nucleotides line up with TRBD1. Germline V gene sequence: CDR1 LNHDA, CDR2 SQIVND (reference sequence). CDR3 length: 19 amino acids. The V gene end was trimmed by 1 base and the J gene end by 5 bases; junction bases not matched to a gene: 15.